This T cell receptor beta chain was captured in a study of blood T cells in healthy people across ages. Sample-barcoded 5' priming and a J-beta primer mix drove a second PCR of roughly 6 to 12 cycles. TCRdb reanalysed the 5' RACE reads using MiXCR and keeps one entry per CDR3 protein. The data show approximately 900,000 distinct CDR3 sequences, 48% seen once. Trimming cost V 2 bases and J 1 base; bases outside gene matches: 12. Germline loops: CDR1 MGHRA, CDR2 YSYEKL. This CDR3 has 18 residues. This clonotype was seen only a few times. The antigen remains unidentified. Regarding the study as a whole: There were more naive CD4+ cells and higher diversity in long-lived donors than in aged donors.

The material sequenced was blood. This chain connects TRBV4-1 to TRBJ2-7, with 9 positions matching TRBD2. The source is a man aged 30 to 45 in good health. The CDR3 loop reads CASSQPLQLAGISYEQYF. Written as DNA, the CDR3 is TGCGCCAGCAGCCAACCTCTCCAGCTAGCGGGGATTTCCTACGAGCAGTACTTC.